This T cell receptor beta chain is from a study of T cell repertoires in aging, cancer and after chemotherapy. In the study overall: Healthy donor repertoires were recorded over several months to years and showed clear clonal overlap. The full dataset contained roughly 8.8 million TCR reads.

Peripheral blood genomic DNA, not sorted cells or RNA, was the template. CDR3 length: 18 residues. Trimming took off 4 bases at V and 3 bases at J, with 25 bases between the two ends. Looked up from germline, CDR1 is SGHDT and CDR2 is YYEEEE. TRB rearrangements spanning V, D and J were amplified using mixed TRB-A/B primers. TCRdb re-called the multiplex PCR reads with MiXCR, one entry per CDR3 protein. The repertoire holds approximately 5,800 distinct CDR3 sequences, with around 42% as singletons. Only a few counts were recorded for this clonotype. What it recognizes is unknown. Study-wide points: No conclusions about immunological memory after chemotherapy can be drawn from the repertoire data. Healthy donors lost TCR diversity with age mainly through richness, cancer patients through richness and evenness.

Material for sequencing was blood. This receptor was identified in a human donor in good health. This sequence joins TRBV5-6 and TRBJ1-1; maybe TRBD1 (6 bases). CDR3 bases: TGTGCCAGCAGCCGTACAGGGTCCCTGAAGATAGTCTACACTGAAGCTTTCTTT. Its translation is CASSRTGSLKIVYTEAFF.